Listed here are 16 T cell receptor beta chains from one sample, sequenced in a study of T cells in Graves' hyperthyroidism and ophthalmopathy. TCR beta CDR3 regions were amplified from RNA transcripts. HTBI primers were the set used in a first-round RT-PCR of the TCR CDR3. MiXCR, run by TCRdb on the multiplex PCR reads, gives a single entry per CDR3 protein. The table includes around 520,000 distinct CDR3 sequences, 13% to 15% detected once. Sequencing was done on a sample of blood. These receptors were obtained from a woman between 18 and 29 years old with Graves' hyperthyroidism.

The chain has TRBV24-1 and TRBJ2-5; 8 bases fit TRBD2. The CDR3 covers 16 residues. Trimming removed 3 bases from V and 4 bases from J; junction bases left unmatched: 9. Germline lookup yields CDR1 KGHDR and CDR2 SFDVKD. CDR3 protein: CATSDVVGLARETQYF. CDR3 nucleotides: TGTGCCACCAGTGATGTCGTTGGACTAGCAAGAGAGACCCAGTACTTC.

This clonotype has ten or more counts. The genes are TRBV30 and TRBJ2-1; 7 bases align to TRBD2. The CDR3 extends over 13 amino acids. The V and J ends lost 3 bases and 5 bases, in that order; junction bases with no gene match: 4. Germline V gene sequence: CDR1 GTSNPN, CDR2 SVGIG (reference sequence). The CDR3 sequence is CAWSRGGNNEQFF. The CDR3 region has the DNA TGTGCCTGGAGCCGCGGGGGAAACAATGAGCAGTTCTTC.

This clonotype was recorded many times. V gene TRBV11-3 combines with J gene TRBJ1-1, with no clear D. V shed 1 base and J shed 1 base, with 4 bases lying between them. CDR3 length: 13 residues. Per the germline V gene, CDR1 is SGHNT and CDR2 is YENEEA. CDR3 region: CASSLVTNTEAFF. Written as DNA, the CDR3 is TGTGCCAGCAGCTTAGTTACGAACACTGAAGCTTTCTTT.

This clonotype occurred many times. The rearrangement uses TRBV7-8 and TRBJ2-7, with no clear D. Looked up from germline, CDR1 is SGHVS and CDR2 is FQNEAQ. V lost 4 bases and J lost 7, with 14 bases in between. The CDR3 totals 13 residues. CDR3 DNA: TGTGCCAGCAGCTACCGGTGGGGTCAAGAGCAGTACGTC. Encoded protein: CASSYRWGQEQYV.

The chain couples TRBV28 to TRBJ2-7, with 9 bases lining up with TRBD2. V lost 5 bases to trimming and J lost 2 bases; unmatched junction nucleotides: 4. In germline, CDR1 is MDHEN, CDR2 SYDVKM. This CDR3 comprises 14 residues. CDR3 sequence reads: CASSNSGSPYEQYF. CDR3 nucleotide sequence: TGTGCCAGCAGTAATAGCGGGAGTCCCTACGAGCAGTACTTC.

Many counts were recorded for this clonotype. The chain recombines TRBV3-1 with TRBJ2-2; D gene unclear. The CDR3 loop spans 15 amino acids. V shed 4 bases and J shed 1 base, with 10 bases lying between them. The germline V gene encodes CDR1 LGHDT and CDR2 YNNKEL (reference sequence). The CDR3 spells CASSLPEVNTGELFF. CDR3 DNA: TGTGCCAGCAGCCTACCTGAAGTGAACACCGGGGAGCTGTTTTTT.

This clonotype was detected many times. This rearrangement joins TRBV12-5 to TRBJ2-1; tentatively, D is TRBD2 (5 bases). Trimming cost V 4 bases and J 7 bases, with 8 bases left between them. There are 12 residues in the CDR3. CDR1 is LGHNT, CDR2 FRNRAP, per germline. The CDR3 DNA reads TGTGCTAGTGGTTCCCCGGGGAATGAGCAGTTCTTC. Protein product: CASGSPGNEQFF.

The J gene is TRBJ1-5, the V gene TRBV29-1; D call uncertain. Trimming took 4 bases from V and 7 from J, leaving 14 bases between them. The CDR3 covers 13 residues. The V gene's germline CDR1 is SQVTM and CDR2 ANQGSEA. CDR3 protein: CSVVPGSGQPQHF. Written as DNA, the CDR3 is TGCAGCGTTGTCCCGGGCTCCGGGCAGCCCCAGCATTTT.

Ten or more counts support this clonotype. The chain couples TRBV12-3 or TRBV12-4 to TRBJ2-5, with 12 bases identical to TRBD2. Trimming at V came to 5 bases and at J to 5 bases, leaving 6 bases not matched to a gene. The CDR3 has 15 residues. The CDR3 loop reads CASSPGTSGLETQYF. CDR3 sequence (DNA): TGTGCCAGCAGTCCCGGGACTAGCGGGTTGGAGACCCAGTACTTC.

This rearrangement joins TRBV6-1 to TRBJ1-5; TRBD1 might be the D (5 bases). This CDR3 spans 15 amino acids. Trimming shortened V by 3 bases and J by 1 base, and 10 bases separated the two germline ends. Germline CDR1 reads MNHNS; CDR2 reads SASEGT. The CDR3 DNA follows: TGTGCCAGCAGTGATCTCGGGGGGAGCAATCAGCCCCAGCATTTT. Its translation is CASSDLGGSNQPQHF.

Of note for this clonotype: Possible read error: a much larger clone is one base away. The CDR3 ends on some other residue instead of the conserved phenylalanine or tryptophan, so this is likely a read error. J is TRBJ1-2 and V is TRBV11-1; 8 bases agree with TRBD1. V was pared by 6 bases and J by 0 bases, with 15 bases of the junction left unmatched. This CDR3 has 18 residues. CDR1 is SGHAT and CDR2 is FQDESV in the germline V gene (reference sequence). CDR3 protein: CASSDSRSGGWTNYGYTS. The DNA for the CDR3 is TGTGCCAGCAGTGATTCGAGGTCAGGGGGCTGGACTAACTATGGCTACACCTCC.

Regarding this clonotype: Since a much larger clone is just one base distant, this may be a read error. The CDR3 nucleotides read TGTGCCAGCTCACCACGGGGGTCCGACTCTGGCTACACCTTC. Its translation: CASSPRGSDSGYTF. This chain links TRBV18 with TRBJ1-2; D possibly corresponds to TRBD1 (5 bases). CDR3 length: 14 residues. The germline V and J ends were trimmed by 1 base and 7 bases, with 13 bases remaining between them. The V gene's germline CDR1 is KGHSH and CDR2 LQKENI.

This clonotype was observed a few times. The chain recombines TRBV2 with TRBJ2-7; 7 bases line up with TRBD2. CDR1 and CDR2 from the germline V gene are SNHLY and FYNNEI. V shed 10 bases and J 0 bases; nucleotides not matched to a gene: 15. The CDR3 length is 16 residues. In DNA, the CDR3 is TGTGCCACTGCGACCGGGCTAGCGGATATCTCCTACGAGCAGTACTTC. It translates to CATATGLADISYEQYF. The full variable domain, with the rest looked up from reference TRBV2 and TRBJ2-7, is EPEVTQTPSHQVTQMGQEVILRCVPISNHLYFYWYRQILGQKVEFLVSFYNNEISEKSEIFDDQFSVERPDGSNFTLKIRSTKLEDSAMYFCATATGLADISYEQYFGPGTRLTVT.

This clonotype was found many times. The J gene is TRBJ1-6, the V gene TRBV6-1, with D maybe TRBD1 (6 bases). The CDR3 is 15 amino acids. CDR1 and CDR2 (germline): MNHNS, SASEGT. With 5 bases removed from V and 4 bases from J, the gap between germline ends came to 12 bases. For the CDR3, the DNA is TGTGCCAGCAGTTACGCCGGACAGTATAATTCACCCCTCCACTTT. This encodes CASSYAGQYNSPLHF.

The rearrangement uses TRBV20-1 and TRBJ2-4; D uncertain. The V end lost 0 bases, the J end lost 3 bases, and 3 bases lay between the germline ends. The CDR3 sequence is 12 residues long. Per germline, CDR1 DFQATT and CDR2 SNEGSKA (reference sequence). The CDR3 sequence is CSARDGKNIQYF. The CDR3 coding sequence is TGCAGTGCTAGAGATGGCAAAAACATTCAGTACTTC.

The chain joins TRBV19 to TRBJ2-6, with D unresolved. The V and J ends lost 7 bases and 0 bases respectively, with 10 bases between them. Germline V lookup: CDR1 LNHDA, CDR2 SQIVND (reference sequence). The CDR3 totals 15 residues. CDR3 bases: TGTGCCAGTACTCACGACACCTCTGGGGCCAACGTCCTGACTTTC. It translates to CASTHDTSGANVLTF. The whole variable domain, filled in from reference TRBV19 and TRBJ2-6, reads DGGITQSPKYLFRKEGQNVTLSCEQNLNHDAMYWYRQDPGQGLRLIYYSQIVNDFQKGDIAEGYSVSREKKESFPLTVTSAQKNPTAFYLCASTHDTSGANVLTFGAGSRLTVL.